The rows below give T cell receptor beta chains drawn from one sample of a study of response to subunit inactivated influenza vaccine. Each CDR3 protein gets one entry after TCRdb re-called the RT-PCR reads with MiXCR. Of around 530,000 distinct CDR3 sequences in the sample, about 15% were seen once. The material sequenced was CD4+ T cells sorted from PBMCs, taken around 2 years after vaccination. The receptors stem from a man aged 50-75 years who received an inactivated influenza vaccine. Both conserved end residues are trimmed from each CDR3.

TRBV2 | ASSGRQGRVTEAF
TRBV18 | ASSPSDINTGELF
TRBV27 | ASSSRAGEHYEQY
TRBV7-9 | ASSFMTGAGTEAF
TRBV7-2 | ASSSRTRGTDTQY
TRBV21-1 | ASSKCVGNNEKLF
TRBV7-2 | ASSLIRTGYT
TRBV10-3 | AKSCRGHDVTNEKLF
TRBV3-1 | ASSPDPTGGTEAF
TRBV5-1 | ASSTGTVNTGELF
TRBV18 | ASSPLDKMNTEAF
TRBV4-3 | ASSQDFGAFPYEQY
TRBV7-2 | ASSLVSSGRDSYEQY
TRBV4-2 | ASSQSGTSVRAYQETQY
TRBV23-1 | ASSQSWQNYEQY
TRBV4-3 | ASSQDLGALKQY
TRBV29-1 | SAMSGTGGLFSNQPQH
TRBV19 | ASRSTGKAGELF
TRBV20-1 | SARDPAERGSYNEQF
TRBV5-1 | ASSEGLAGGNEQF
TRBV23-1 | ASAPRQGRYEQY
TRBV4-3 | ASSQEIGAAGELKQF
TRBV12-3/TRBV12-4 | ASKKGVATEAF
TRBV4-3 | ASSQALGTSGSWETQY
TRBV9 | ASSGRGAGSTDTQY
TRBV3-1 | ASSPLGQVDEKLF
TRBV29-1 | SVVRGELLGTEAF
TRBV20-1 | SARDYVRVSYNSPLH
TRBV12-3/TRBV12-4 | ASSDPSGARETQY
TRBV5-1 | ASSRGSSSKNIQY
TRBV4-2 | ASSQDLAAYNEQF
TRBV4-3 | ASSPSSAGELEKLF
TRBV29-1 | SVGLDPNTQY